One T cell receptor (beta chain) is described in this entry. The junction had 6 bases not matched to a gene; V was cut back by 5 bases and J by 4 bases. The germline V gene has CDR1 LNHDA and CDR2 SQIVND (reference sequence). This CDR3 spans 15 amino acids. The entry originates in a study of T cell changes during pregnancy in multiple sclerosis. This table comes from immunoSEQ multiplex PCR, and its TCRdb copy is limited to in-frame clones, with some not included. The table lists around 100,000 clones, approximately 90% of them singletons. This receptor was obtained from a female donor with multiple sclerosis, enrolled in a pregnancy study. Sequenced material: peripheral blood, taken in the third trimester of pregnancy. The rearrangement uses TRBV19 and TRBJ1-4; 8 nucleotides agree with TRBD1. Here the CDR3 reads CASSPRTGSNEKLFF. CDR3 nucleotides: TGTGCCAGTAGTCCTCGGACAGGGAGTAATGAAAAACTGTTTTTT.